Below are 16 T cell receptor beta chains sequenced from a single sample in a study of blood T cells in healthy people across ages. Primers used in a second PCR of about 7 to 11 cycles were a sample-barcoded 5' primer and a J-beta primer mix. TCRdb fed the 5' RACE reads into MiXCR, producing one record per CDR3 protein. The sample lists roughly 560,000 distinct CDR3 sequences, around 24% occurring once. These data also featured in a second study, about T cells of mothers and their children.

The specimen sequenced was blood. The receptors were sampled from a boy aged 10-17 years in good health.

Remarks on this clonotype: One end of the junction does not line up with germline, which may come from a read error. This chain links TRBV20-1 with TRBJ2-1; the D gene is possibly TRBD2 (6 bases). Germline CDR1 DFQATT, CDR2 SNEGSKA (reference sequence). The CDR3 extends over 13 amino acids. CDR3: CGANGLSYNEQFF. CDR3 bases: TGCGGAGCAAATGGACTATCCTACAACGAGCAGTTCTTC.

In its sample, this clonotype was seen a few times. The chain couples TRBV20-1 to TRBJ2-7, with D maybe TRBD2 (6 bases). CDR1 DFQATT and CDR2 SNEGSKA come from the germline V gene (reference sequence). The CDR3 length is 13 residues. Trimming took 1 base from V and 2 from J, leaving 9 bases between them. CDR3: CSARGGVTYEQYF. CDR3 coding DNA: TGCAGTGCTAGAGGCGGGGTCACCTACGAGCAGTACTTC.

This clonotype was detected a few times. This sequence joins TRBV28 and TRBJ2-3; 8 positions agree with TRBD2. V gave up 8 bases and J gave up 2 bases; unmatched junction bases: 18. CDR1 MDHEN and CDR2 SYDVKM come from the germline V gene. The CDR3 extends over 18 amino acids. CDR3 region: CASPPLRGAGGHTDTQYF. Written as DNA, the CDR3 is TGTGCCAGCCCCCCTCTCCGGGGTGCGGGAGGCCACACAGATACGCAGTATTTT. The full variable domain, with the rest looked up from reference TRBV28 and TRBJ2-3, is DVKVTQSSRYLVKRTGEKVFLECVQDMDHENMFWYRQDPGLGLRLIYFSYDVKMKEKGDIPEGYSVSREKKERFSLILESASTNQTSMYLCASPPLRGAGGHTDTQYFGPGTRLTVL.

The chain joins TRBV7-7 to TRBJ2-2; TRBD1 matches at 9 bases. This CDR3 spans 14 amino acids. Germline CDR1 SSHAT, CDR2 FNYEAQ (reference sequence). CDR3 loop: CDHRGRGGTGELFF. Here the CDR3 DNA reads TGTGATCACAGGGGGCGCGGAGGGACCGGGGAGCTGTTTTTT.

The chain uses TRBV7-8 and TRBJ1-1; tentative D call: TRBD1 (5 bases). Germline-derived CDR1 and CDR2 are SGHVS and FQNEAQ. The CDR3 has 12 residues. Between the trimmed V and J ends, which lost 10 bases and 1 base, there was a span of 10 bases. CDR3 nucleotide sequence: TGTGCCACAGTAGACAGGAACACTGAAGCTTTCTTT. Amino acid sequence: CATVDRNTEAFF.

The rearrangement uses TRBV5-5 and TRBJ2-5; 8 bases map to TRBD1. The J call may be incorrect, as the DNA end agrees better with TRBJ2-7. Germline loops: CDR1 SGHKS, CDR2 YYEKEE (reference sequence). This CDR3 contains 14 residues. CDR3 sequence: CASSPLDRAYEQYF. The CDR3 nucleotides read TGTGCCAGCAGCCCCTTGGACAGGGCATACGAGCAGTACTTC.

This clonotype occurred a few times. The gene calls are TRBV24-1 and TRBJ2-1, with TRBD2 identical over 11 bases. Germline CDR1 is KGHDR and CDR2 is SFDVKD. This CDR3 has 15 residues. Trimming removed 8 bases from V and 3 bases from J; junction bases left unmatched: 5. The CDR3 spells CATNGLAGGYNEQFF. The CDR3 DNA reads TGTGCCACCAATGGGCTAGCGGGAGGCTACAATGAGCAGTTCTTC.

This clonotype was counted a few times. The rearrangement uses TRBV20-1 and TRBJ2-7; D uncertain. CDR3 length equals 10 residues. Trimming took 3 bases from V and 4 from J, leaving 4 bases between them. CDR1 is DFQATT and CDR2 is SNEGSKA in the germline V gene (reference sequence). For the CDR3, the DNA is TGCAGTGCTAGTGATTACGAGCAGTACTTC. Its protein is CSASDYEQYF.

The chain recombines TRBV9 with TRBJ1-2; a weak D match, TRBD1 (6 bases). The CDR3 runs 16 residues. Germline CDR1 and CDR2: SGDLS and YYNGEE. V was cut by 1 base and J by 5 bases, with 18 bases left in between. The CDR3 here is CASSVQQGGGGYGYTF. CDR3 in DNA: TGTGCCAGCAGCGTACAACAAGGAGGGGGAGGGTATGGCTACACCTTC. Full variable domain (remainder filled in from reference TRBV9 and TRBJ1-2): DSGVTQTPKHLITATGQRVTLRCSPRSGDLSVYWYQQSLDQGLQFLIQYYNGEERAKGNILERFSAQQFPDLHSELNLSSLELGDSALYFCASSVQQGGGGYGYTFGSGTRLTVV.

The chain combines TRBV5-1 with TRBJ2-1, with D hard to call. Trimming cost V 0 bases and J 4 bases, with 14 bases left between them. CDR1 and CDR2 (germline): SGHRS, YFSETQ. There are 16 residues in the CDR3. CDR3 residues: CASSLVSAASYNEQFF. The CDR3, as DNA: TGCGCCAGCAGCTTGGTGTCGGCGGCCTCTTACAATGAGCAGTTCTTC. Full variable domain (missing parts from reference TRBV5-1 and TRBJ2-1): KAGVTQTPRYLIKTRGQQVTLSCSPISGHRSVSWYQQTPGQGLQFLFEYFSETQRNKGNFPGRFSGRQFSNSRSEMNVSTLELGDSALYLCASSLVSAASYNEQFFGPGTRLTVL.

Points on this clonotype: Relative to the germline gene, one junction end is altered; a read error may explain this. This sequence joins TRBV7-2 and TRBJ1-4; D is possibly TRBD1 (6 bases). Germline V gene sequence: CDR1 SGHTA, CDR2 FQGNSA. CDR3 length: 16 amino acids. The CDR3 DNA follows: TGTGCCAGTAGCTTAGCGATAGGACAGAGCAGGGAAAAACTGTTTTTT. It translates to CASSLAIGQSREKLFF.

There are a few counts of this clonotype. This chain connects TRBV7-9 to TRBJ2-6, with 10 positions matching TRBD1. This CDR3 comprises 17 residues. CDR1 SEHNR and CDR2 FQNEAQ come from the germline V gene (reference sequence). Unmatched junction bases numbered 7, after V lost 5 bases and J lost 3 bases. CDR3 bases: TGTGCCAGCAGCCTGGGGACAGGGGCTCTTGGGGCCAACGTCCTGACTTTC. This translates into CASSLGTGALGANVLTF. Supplemented by reference TRBV7-9 and TRBJ2-6, the full variable domain reads DTGVSQNPRHKITKRGQNVTFRCDPISEHNRLYWYRQTLGQGPEFLTYFQNEAQLEKSRLLSDRFSAERPKGSFSTLEIQRTEQGDSAMYLCASSLGTGALGANVLTFGAGSRLTVL.

This clonotype has a count of ten or more. The gene calls are TRBV7-9 and TRBJ2-7, with D possibly being TRBD1 (5 bases). CDR1 and CDR2 (germline): SEHNR, FQNEAQ (reference sequence). V lost 1 base and J lost 8, with 12 bases in between. The CDR3 has 13 amino acids. The CDR3: CASSLDSGLKQYF. The CDR3 nucleotides read TGTGCCAGCAGCTTAGACTCAGGGTTGAAGCAGTACTTC.

V and J are TRBV20-1 and TRBJ2-1; D is unclear. V was pared by 2 bases and J by 8 bases, with 13 bases between. The CDR3 extends over 13 amino acids. Germline CDR1 is DFQATT and CDR2 is SNEGSKA (reference sequence). The CDR3 reads CSARPGPGYEQFF. In DNA form, the CDR3 reads TGCAGTGCTAGACCGGGCCCGGGCTATGAGCAGTTCTTC.

This chain joins TRBV19 and TRBJ2-7; no clear D. The V gene's germline CDR1 is LNHDA and CDR2 SQIVND (reference sequence). This CDR3 comprises 13 residues. Deletions cut 4 bases from V and 1 base from J, with 8 bases between. CDR3 sequence reads: CASSRELSYEQYF. The CDR3 DNA reads TGTGCCAGTAGTAGAGAGTTGTCCTACGAGCAGTACTTC.

CDR3 residues: CASSTRGRKETQYF. The CDR3 DNA is TGTGCCAGTAGTACCCGGGGACGAAAAGAGACCCAGTACTTC. This chain uses TRBV19 with TRBJ2-5; the D gene could be TRBD1 or TRBD2 (5 bases each). Germline V CDR1 and CDR2: LNHDA, SQIVND (reference sequence). This CDR3 region has 14 residues. The V and J ends lost 4 bases and 3 bases respectively, with 12 bases between them.